This T cell receptor (beta chain) was obtained from a study of T-cell memory formation after mild COVID-19. This clonotype came up a few times. cDNA libraries for TCR alpha and TCR beta, carrying sample barcodes and UMIs, came from 5'RACE with constant-segment primers. A single record per CDR3 protein comes from TCRdb applying MiXCR to the 5' RACE reads. Seen here are 150,000 to 200,000 distinct CDR3 sequences, about 14% observed once, and the top ten hold 13% to 15%. The V end was cut by 0 bases, the J end by 4 bases, with 10 bases between. This CDR3 has 13 amino acids. The V gene's germline CDR1 is SQVTM and CDR2 ANQGSEA.

The chain couples TRBV29-1 to TRBJ2-7, with D possibly being TRBD1 (6 bases). The source of this sequence is an adult woman who had mild COVID-19 (a few samples of this study predate the infection). Cell type and time point are not known. The specimen was PBMCs or a T cell subset sorted from them (not recorded which). As DNA, the CDR3 is TGCAGCGTTGAAGATAGGACAGAGTACGAGCAGTACTTC. It translates to CSVEDRTEYEQYF.